These 25 T cell receptor beta chains originate from one sample sequenced in a study of blood T cell repertoires in COVID-19. The data were produced by immunoSEQ multiplex PCR, yet TCRdb's version contains in-frame clones alone and is incomplete. The sample holds about 310,000 clones, roughly 87% seen once. The sequencing sample was made of peripheral blood. The receptor source for this set is a man over 45 with active or convalescent COVID-19.

The genes are TRBV3-1 (or the pseudogene TRBV3-2) and TRBJ2-2, with TRBD1 identical over 9 bases. V shed 4 bases and J 3 bases; nucleotides not matched to a gene: 3. CDR1 LGHDT and CDR2 YNNKEL come from the germline V gene (reference sequence). This CDR3 is built from 15 residues. The CDR3 nucleotides are TGTGCCAGCAGCCGAGGACAGGGGTACACCGGGGAGCTGTTTTTT. It specifies CASSRGQGYTGELFF.

The CDR3 DNA follows: TGTGCCAGCAGCTTAGAACAGGGCGGTTTTGGAAACACCATATATTTT. Translated, it gives CASSLEQGGFGNTIYF. The rearrangement uses TRBV7-2 and TRBJ1-3; TRBD1 is a possible D gene (6 bases). The CDR3 runs to 16 residues. Trimming left V 1 base short and J 3 bases short, with 13 bases between. Germline CDR1 is SGHTA and CDR2 is FQGNSA.

In DNA, the CDR3 is TGTGCCAGCATTGCTTCCCACGATCGGGCACCCCTCCACTTT. It yields the protein CASIASHDRAPLHF. This sequence joins TRBV2 and TRBJ1-6; no clear D. The ends were cut back, 7 bases at V and 11 bases at J, with 18 bases in the middle. From germline, CDR1 is SNHLY and CDR2 FYNNEI. This CDR3 is 14 amino acids long.

Comments on this clone: The same CDR3 also results from other DNA sequences found in this sample. The chain recombines TRBV27 with TRBJ2-3; D is unresolved. Germline CDR1 is MNHEY and CDR2 is SMNVEV (reference sequence). Trimming left V 2 bases short and J 2 bases short, with 5 bases between. CDR3 length: 13 amino acids. DNA of the CDR3: TGTGCCAGCAGTTTACAGTTCACAGATACGCAGTATTTT. Protein sequence: CASSLQFTDTQYF.

This rearrangement joins TRBV28 to TRBJ2-5, with 7 nucleotides matching TRBD1. Germline lookup yields CDR1 MDHEN and CDR2 SYDVKM. V trimming: 7 bases; J trimming: 5 bases; junction bases outside the gene matches: 10. The CDR3 runs to 14 residues. CDR3 nucleotides: TGTGCCAGCACCTTGACAGGGACCCGGGAGACCCAGTACTTC. Its protein is CASTLTGTRETQYF.

This clone was picked up a small number of times. DNA of the CDR3: TGCGCCAGCCACAGGGGCCCTATGAACACTGAAGCTTTCTTT. Its protein product is CASHRGPMNTEAFF. This chain links TRBV23-1 with TRBJ1-1; TRBD1 matches at 7 bases. TRBV23-1 is recorded as an ORF, its role being uncertain. V lost 8 bases to trimming and J lost 0 bases; unmatched junction nucleotides: 6. There are 14 residues in the CDR3.

This clone was seen a few times. The chain joins TRBV6-5 to TRBJ2-7; a weak D match, TRBD2 (6 bases). The length of the CDR3 is 12 residues. CDR1 and CDR2 (germline): MNHEY, SVGAGI. Trimming shortened V by 6 bases and J by 3 bases, and 9 bases separated the two germline ends. This chain's CDR3 is CASRLRGYEQYF. The DNA of the CDR3 is TGTGCCAGCAGGCTGCGGGGCTACGAGCAGTACTTC.

The rearrangement uses TRBV19 and TRBJ1-2; D might be TRBD1 (5 bases). The CDR3 consists of 15 residues. From germline, CDR1 is LNHDA and CDR2 SQIVND (reference sequence). V lost 7 bases and J lost 6, with 21 bases in between. CDR3 sequence: CASTYMSGSGDGYTF. The CDR3 nucleotides are TGTGCCAGTACCTATATGTCAGGCTCGGGGGATGGCTACACCTTC.

This chain joins TRBV24-1 and TRBJ1-1; D is ambiguous. Germline V gene lookup returns CDR1 KGHDR and CDR2 SFDVKD. The V end lost 4 bases, the J end lost 6 bases, and 11 bases lay between the germline ends. The CDR3 is 13 residues long. DNA of the CDR3: TGTGCCACCAGTGAAACGGGTGGCTCTGAAGCTTTCTTT. Amino acid sequence: CATSETGGSEAFF.

The V gene is TRBV2, the J gene TRBJ2-5; 7 bases line up with TRBD2. Trimming removed 7 bases from V and 6 bases from J; junction bases left unmatched: 14. Germline CDR1 reads SNHLY; CDR2 reads FYNNEI. This CDR3 has 15 amino acids. CDR3 bases: TGTGCCAGCACCCCGCCCAGCGGGAAAGCTAAGACCCAGTACTTC. Encoded protein: CASTPPSGKAKTQYF.

The V gene is TRBV4-1, the J gene TRBJ1-1; TRBD1 is a possible D gene (5 bases). Germline CDR1 reads MGHRA; CDR2 reads YSYEKL. This CDR3 is 14 amino acids long. Trimming stripped 11 bases from V and 0 bases from J, with 16 bases between. The CDR3 is CAPSRGVVNTEAFF. The DNA for the CDR3 is TGCGCCCCCAGCCGGGGGGTAGTGAACACTGAAGCTTTCTTT.

This clone was seen more than once but under ten times. The chain is built from TRBV30 and TRBJ1-3; tentative D call: TRBD1 (5 bases). V was cut by 3 bases and J by 0 bases, with 18 bases left in between. The CDR3 is 17 residues long. Germline V CDR1 and CDR2: GTSNPN, SVGIG (reference sequence). Here the CDR3 reads CAWSRSRGTYSGNTIYF. The DNA for the CDR3 is TGTGCCTGGAGCCGATCTAGGGGCACCTACTCTGGAAACACCATATATTTT.

This sequence joins TRBV5-6 and TRBJ2-7, with a weak D call TRBD1 (5 bases). The CDR3 is 16 amino acids. In germline, CDR1 is SGHDT, CDR2 YYEEEE. V was shortened by 4 bases and J by 4 bases, with 21 bases between the two germline ends. CDR3 in DNA: TGTGCCAGCAGCCCCCCTACGTTAGGGGTCGAATACGAGCAGTACTTC. Protein: CASSPPTLGVEYEQYF.

This sequence joins TRBV2 and TRBJ2-7; D not resolved. The CDR3 sequence is 12 residues long. The V end lost 6 bases, the J end lost 0 bases, and 6 bases lay between the germline ends. Germline loops: CDR1 SNHLY, CDR2 FYNNEI. The chain's CDR3 is CASRFSSYEQYF. The CDR3 DNA reads TGTGCCAGCAGGTTCAGCTCCTACGAGCAGTACTTC.

The chain combines TRBV3-1 (or the pseudogene TRBV3-2) with TRBJ2-7, with D possibly matching TRBD2 (6 bases). The CDR3 extends over 13 amino acids. Germline CDR1 is LGHDT and CDR2 is YNNKEL (reference sequence). Trimming cost V 5 bases and J 7 bases, with 15 bases left between them. CDR3 DNA sequence: TGTGCCAGCAGCTCTTCCGGGGCGGGGGAGCAGTACTTC. It encodes CASSSSGAGEQYF.

The chain combines TRBV5-5 with TRBJ2-3; D remains ambiguous. With 4 bases removed from V and 4 bases from J, the gap between germline ends came to 10 bases. The CDR3 contains 13 residues. CDR1 is SGHKS, CDR2 YYEKEE, per germline (reference sequence). CDR3 in amino acids: CASSLPPADTQYF. The CDR3 DNA follows: TGTGCCAGCAGCCTCCCACCGGCAGATACGCAGTATTTT.

CDR3 DNA sequence: TGTGCCAGCAGGGGACAGGGCGCCGGGGAGCTGTTTTTT. Protein sequence: CASRGQGAGELFF. This chain joins TRBV6-6 and TRBJ2-2; 9 bases line up with TRBD1. V shed 6 bases and J 6 bases; nucleotides not matched to a gene: 2. Germline V lookup: CDR1 MNHNY, CDR2 SVGAGI (reference sequence). The CDR3 length is 13 residues.

The chain couples TRBV6-1 to TRBJ2-7, with 14 bases lining up with TRBD2. The V segment lost 6 bases and the J segment 1 base; nucleotides outside the gene matches: 2. From germline, CDR1 is MNHNS and CDR2 SASEGT. This CDR3 is built from 15 residues. The chain's CDR3 is CASRGLAGVSYEQYF. The CDR3 DNA reads as TGTGCCAGCAGGGGACTAGCGGGGGTATCCTACGAGCAGTACTTC.

V gene TRBV10-3 combines with J gene TRBJ1-1; D is unclear. V dropped 4 bases and J dropped 1 base, with 7 bases sitting between them. CDR3 length equals 13 residues. Germline-derived CDR1 and CDR2 are ENHRY and SYGVKD. The CDR3 nucleotides read TGTGCCATCAGTGGGCAAACGAACACTGAAGCTTTCTTT. Its translation is CAISGQTNTEAFF.

This clone occurred a few times. The V gene is TRBV29-1, the J gene TRBJ2-7, with 7 bases that match TRBD1. The CDR3 is 15 amino acids. V lost 5 bases, J lost 3 bases, and 13 bases stayed unmatched. Germline loops: CDR1 SQVTM, CDR2 ANQGSEA. CDR3 residues: CSVQFPGQLGYEQYF. CDR3 in DNA: TGCAGCGTTCAATTCCCGGGACAGCTAGGCTACGAGCAGTACTTC.

The rearrangement joins TRBV7-2 to TRBJ1-1; D not certain. Trimming took 5 bases from V and 3 from J, leaving 13 bases between them. Germline values: CDR1 SGHTA, CDR2 FQGNSA. The CDR3 length is 14 residues. The CDR3: CASSQPWRDTEAFF. The DNA of the CDR3 is TGTGCCAGCAGCCAGCCCTGGAGGGACACTGAAGCTTTCTTT. Full variable domain (remainder filled in from reference TRBV7-2 and TRBJ1-1): GAGVSQSPSNKVTEKGKDVELRCDPISGHTALYWYRQSLGQGLEFLIYFQGNSAPDKSGLPSDRFSAERTGGSVSTLTIQRTQQEDSAVYLCASSQPWRDTEAFFGQGTRLTVV.

This chain uses TRBV5-5 with TRBJ2-7; D perhaps matches TRBD2 (5 bases). The germline V and J ends were trimmed by 0 bases and 3 bases, with 10 bases remaining between them. This CDR3 is built from 14 residues. Germline CDR1 SGHKS, CDR2 YYEKEE (reference sequence). The CDR3 loop is CASSLGNRDYEQYF. The CDR3 DNA is TGTGCCAGCAGCTTGGGCAACCGGGACTACGAGCAGTACTTC.

The chain recombines TRBV19 with TRBJ2-5; D not resolved. The CDR3 covers 13 residues. Germline assignment: CDR1 LNHDA and CDR2 SQIVND (reference sequence). Trimming pared 1 base from V and 1 base from J, leaving 4 bases between. The CDR3 region has the DNA TGTGCCAGTAGTATAGGTCTCCAAGAGACCCAGTACTTC. It is translated as CASSIGLQETQYF.

The chain employs TRBV5-1 and TRBJ1-6; TRBD1 agrees at 10 bases. The CDR3 has 16 residues. Germline-derived CDR1 and CDR2 are SGHRS and YFSETQ. Trimming removed 2 bases from V and 6 bases from J; junction bases left unmatched: 5. The CDR3 protein is CASSFGQGDTNSPLHF. As DNA, the CDR3 is TGCGCCAGCAGCTTTGGACAGGGGGACACTAATTCACCCCTCCACTTT.

This clone has a single count. The rearrangement links TRBV19 to TRBJ1-2; D remains ambiguous. The V gene's germline CDR1 is LNHDA and CDR2 SQIVND (reference sequence). This CDR3 region has 16 residues. The ends were cut back, 6 bases at V and 6 bases at J, with 23 bases in the middle. CDR3 in DNA: TGTGCCAGTAGCATGACCGCGGGTCCCGTGAATCATGGCTACACCTTC. Amino acid sequence: CASSMTAGPVNHGYTF.